The entry below describes one TCR beta chain. Its matching antigen is unknown. J gave up 4 bases and V 1 base, and 5 bases lay outside the gene matches. The CDR3 length is 15 residues. The germline V gene has CDR1 LNHNV and CDR2 YYDKDF (reference sequence). Single viable CD3+CD4+CD8-CD45RO+ cells were sorted as the memory CD4+ T cells. CMV serostatus came from serum IgG against pp150, pp28, p38, p52. After thawing, CD4+ T cells were positively selected. This specimen comes from a study of memory CD4+ T cells and cytomegalovirus serostatus. General observations from the study: CMV serostatus prediction reached median AUC approximately 0.95, or 0.91 with US-trained model. Each of 65 to 75 CMV-associated TCRbeta sequences occurred in one to five individuals.

Assay used: immunoSEQ multiplex PCR; TCRdb lists only in-frame clones, some missing. The table lists about 50,000 clones, 82% of them singletons. This TCR was recovered from an adult in good health and CMV-seronegative. The chain carries TRBV15 and TRBJ1-1; 8 nucleotides agree with TRBD1. Sequenced: memory CD4+ T cells from blood. The CDR3 coding sequence is TGTGCCACCAGCAGAGTACAGGGGGTGAGCACTGAAGCTTTCTTT. Its protein product is CATSRVQGVSTEAFF.